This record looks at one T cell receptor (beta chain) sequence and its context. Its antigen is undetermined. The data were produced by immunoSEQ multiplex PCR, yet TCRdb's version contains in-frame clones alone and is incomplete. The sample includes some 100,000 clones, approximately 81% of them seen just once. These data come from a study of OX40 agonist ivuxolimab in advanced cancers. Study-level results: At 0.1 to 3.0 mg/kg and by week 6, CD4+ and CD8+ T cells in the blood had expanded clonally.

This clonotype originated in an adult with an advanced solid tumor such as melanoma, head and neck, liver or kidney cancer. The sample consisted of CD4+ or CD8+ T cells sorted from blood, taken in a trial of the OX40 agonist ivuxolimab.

Here the CDR3 DNA reads TGTGCCAGCAGCTTAGGAGGGGGTCGGGATCAGCCCCAGCATTTT. Translation: CASSLGGGRDQPQHF. The chain is built from TRBV7-9 and TRBJ1-5; a possible D gene is TRBD1 (6 bases). The CDR3 has 15 amino acids. V gave up 1 base and J gave up 5 bases, with 12 bases separating them. The germline CDR1 and CDR2 sequences are SEHNR and FQNEAQ (reference sequence).